One sample yielded the 21 T cell receptor beta chains listed below, sequenced in a study of T cell responses to AZD1222 COVID-19 vaccine. Method: immunoSEQ multiplex PCR; TCRdb's copy keeps in-frame clones and lacks some. This sample has about 130,000 clones, with approximately 90% found just once. This sample comprised peripheral blood, obtained on day 0 of AZD1222 vaccination. These receptors came from an adult in good health.

The V gene is TRBV7-2, the J gene TRBJ2-7; 9 bases agree with TRBD2. The CDR3 spans 17 residues. V gave up 7 bases and J gave up 3 bases; unmatched junction bases: 16. Germline lookup yields CDR1 SGHTA and CDR2 FQGNSA. Here the CDR3 DNA reads TGTGCCAGCAATACCCCCTCTGGCGGGGGGGCCGGCTACGAGCAGTACTTC. Its translation: CASNTPSGGGAGYEQYF.

This clone was picked up one time. The chain carries TRBV3-1 (or the pseudogene TRBV3-2) and TRBJ1-5; D is undetermined. The CDR3 totals 14 residues. Germline V lookup: CDR1 LGHDT, CDR2 YNNKEL (reference sequence). Trimming shortened V by 1 base and J by 0 bases, and 4 bases separated the two germline ends. The CDR3 DNA sequence: TGTGCCAGCAGCCAAGCTTATAGCAATCAGCCCCAGCATTTT. Encoded protein: CASSQAYSNQPQHF.

The V and J genes are TRBV27 and TRBJ1-5; 7 nucleotides line up with TRBD1. Germline values: CDR1 MNHEY, CDR2 SMNVEV (reference sequence). With 2 bases clipped from V and 6 bases from J, the junction kept 10 bases outside the gene matches. The CDR3 covers 16 residues. CDR3 sequence reads: CASSLRPGGFLQPQHF. CDR3 in DNA: TGTGCCAGCAGTTTACGTCCAGGGGGGTTTCTTCAGCCCCAGCATTTT.

This rearrangement joins TRBV7-2 to TRBJ2-1; 15 nucleotides agree with TRBD2. J was trimmed by 9 bases and V by 5 bases; bases with no gene match: 5. Germline loops: CDR1 SGHTA, CDR2 FQGNSA. The CDR3 length is 15 residues. CDR3 in amino acids: CASSPGLAGGIEQFF. The CDR3 DNA sequence: TGTGCCAGCAGCCCCGGACTAGCGGGGGGGATTGAGCAGTTCTTC. Complete variable domain (other parts from reference TRBV7-2 and TRBJ2-1): GAGVSQSPSNKVTEKGKDVELRCDPISGHTALYWYRQSLGQGLEFLIYFQGNSAPDKSGLPSDRFSAERTGGSVSTLTIQRTQQEDSAVYLCASSPGLAGGIEQFFGPGTRLTVL.

This sequence joins TRBV19 and TRBJ1-3; the D gene is possibly TRBD1 (6 bases). Germline assignment: CDR1 LNHDA and CDR2 SQIVND (reference sequence). This CDR3 region has 15 residues. The V end lost 5 bases, the J end lost 6 bases, and 17 bases lay between the germline ends. The CDR3 DNA sequence: TGTGCCAGTAGTGGGAAAGGCAGGGGAGTAAACACCATATATTTT. It specifies CASSGKGRGVNTIYF.

The gene calls are TRBV19 and TRBJ2-6; tentative D call: TRBD1 (5 bases). The CDR3 extends over 15 amino acids. CDR1 LNHDA and CDR2 SQIVND come from the germline V gene (reference sequence). The germline V and J ends were trimmed by 6 bases and 4 bases, with 13 bases remaining between them. In DNA, the CDR3 is TGTGCCAGTAGCCGTGGGGCAGCAGGGGCCAACGTCCTGACTTTC. Translated, it gives CASSRGAAGANVLTF.

The V and J genes are TRBV5-1 and TRBJ1-6, with D unresolved. Germline V lookup: CDR1 SGHRS, CDR2 YFSETQ. There are 10 residues in the CDR3. The V end was cut by 1 base, the J end by 12 bases, with 2 bases between. The CDR3 bases are TGCGCCAGCAGCTTGAGACCCCTCCACTTT. Its protein is CASSLRPLHF.

This chain connects TRBV7-2 to TRBJ1-5; perhaps TRBD1 as D (5 bases). CDR1 is SGHTA and CDR2 is FQGNSA in the germline V gene. The CDR3 covers 17 residues. V was pared by 1 base and J by 0 bases, with 13 bases between. The CDR3 protein is CASSLGSGADSNQPQHF. In DNA form, the CDR3 reads TGTGCCAGCAGCTTAGGGTCCGGGGCAGATAGCAATCAGCCCCAGCATTTT. Full variable domain (remainder filled in from reference TRBV7-2 and TRBJ1-5): GAGVSQSPSNKVTEKGKDVELRCDPISGHTALYWYRQSLGQGLEFLIYFQGNSAPDKSGLPSDRFSAERTGGSVSTLTIQRTQQEDSAVYLCASSLGSGADSNQPQHFGDGTRLSIL.

The chain uses TRBV28 and TRBJ1-2; unclear D gene. Trimming removed 5 bases at V and 8 bases at J, with 9 bases between. Germline lookup yields CDR1 MDHEN and CDR2 SYDVKM. The CDR3 sequence is 11 residues long. The CDR3 DNA reads as TGTGCCAGCAGTCCCGTACGGGGCTACACCTTC. Residues: CASSPVRGYTF.

The chain links TRBV27 to TRBJ2-7; D uncertain. Per the germline V gene, CDR1 is MNHEY and CDR2 is SMNVEV (reference sequence). This CDR3 spans 13 amino acids. V was pared by 3 bases and J by 7 bases, with 13 bases between. CDR3 region: CASSFGPMREQYF. CDR3 DNA sequence: TGTGCCAGCAGTTTCGGCCCGATGAGAGAGCAGTACTTC.

This chain connects TRBV4-3 to TRBJ1-4, with D maybe TRBD1 (6 bases). The CDR3 runs 17 residues. V lost 2 bases, J lost 5 bases, and 18 bases lay in between. Germline V gene data show CDR1 as LGHNA and CDR2 as YSLEER. The CDR3, as DNA: TGCGCCAGCAGCCAAAGCCGCAGGACAGAAGTAAATGAAAAACTGTTTTTT. Its translation: CASSQSRRTEVNEKLFF.

This clone came up a few times. V usage is TRBV12-5 and J usage is TRBJ1-2; TRBD1 matches at 7 bases. This CDR3 comprises 17 residues. Germline V lookup: CDR1 LGHNT, CDR2 FRNRAP. The trim removed 5 bases at V and 0 bases at J, leaving 12 bases unmatched. The CDR3 sequence is CASGPGTDLRANYGYTF. The CDR3 DNA follows: TGTGCTAGTGGTCCGGGGACAGACTTGAGAGCTAACTATGGCTACACCTTC.

The chain recombines TRBV27 with TRBJ2-1; D ambiguous. The CDR3 loop spans 15 amino acids. Germline CDR1 is MNHEY and CDR2 is SMNVEV (reference sequence). Trimming removed 3 bases from V and 3 bases from J, with 12 bases in between. CDR3 coding DNA: TGTGCCAGCAGTTTCCTCCCTGTTGACTACAATGAGCAGTTCTTC. This translates into CASSFLPVDYNEQFF.

The V gene is TRBV5-1, the J gene TRBJ1-1; 10 positions agree with TRBD1. The V gene's germline CDR1 is SGHRS and CDR2 YFSETQ. The junction had 11 bases not matched to a gene; V was cut back by 7 bases and J by 8 bases. This CDR3 region has 14 residues. This chain's CDR3 is CASYPSTGGVEAFF. The CDR3 DNA reads TGCGCCAGCTACCCGTCGACAGGGGGCGTAGAAGCTTTCTTT.

The rearrangement links TRBV7-8 to TRBJ1-5; D not certain. This CDR3 is built from 13 residues. V was shortened by 3 bases and J by 7 bases, with 10 bases between the two germline ends. The germline CDR1 and CDR2 sequences are SGHVS and FQNEAQ. CDR3 protein: CASSLSLSQPQHF. CDR3 DNA sequence: TGTGCCAGCAGCTTGAGTTTATCCCAGCCCCAGCATTTT.

The J gene is TRBJ1-2, the V gene TRBV12-3 or TRBV12-4, with D perhaps matching TRBD1 (5 bases). This CDR3 spans 12 amino acids. V was pared by 7 bases and J by 7 bases, with 13 bases between. The CDR3 loop is CASKNGGIGYTF. CDR3 DNA: TGTGCCAGCAAAAACGGGGGAATTGGCTACACCTTC.

This rearrangement joins TRBV15 to TRBJ1-2; D is perhaps TRBD1 (5 bases). CDR1 is LNHNV and CDR2 is YYDKDF in the germline V gene (reference sequence). This CDR3 is 15 amino acids long. Trimming shortened V by 3 bases and J by 3 bases, and 14 bases separated the two germline ends. CDR3 residues: CATSRGRGRDYGYTF. The CDR3, as DNA: TGTGCCACCAGCAGGGGGAGGGGAAGGGACTATGGCTACACCTTC.

The chain is built from TRBV6-5 and TRBJ1-3; 9 positions agree with TRBD1. V shed 6 bases and J 5 bases; nucleotides not matched to a gene: 5. The germline V gene encodes CDR1 MNHEY and CDR2 SVGAGI. The CDR3 runs to 14 residues. DNA for the CDR3: TGTGCCAGCAGCACGACAGGGGGTAGAAACACCATATATTTT. This encodes CASSTTGGRNTIYF.

This clone was found once. The V gene is TRBV10-3, the J gene TRBJ2-1; D is perhaps TRBD2 (7 bases). CDR3 length equals 14 residues. Germline CDR1 reads ENHRY; CDR2 reads SYGVKD. V dropped 0 bases and J dropped 9 bases, with 12 bases sitting between them. The CDR3 DNA follows: TGTGCCATCAGTGAGTCGAGGGGGGGCCCTGAGCAGTTCTTC. It is translated as CAISESRGGPEQFF.

This chain uses TRBV16 with TRBJ1-5, with D possibly TRBD1 on 6 matching bases. The CDR3 runs 16 residues. V was cut by 0 bases and J by 2 bases, with 11 bases left in between. Germline V gives CDR1 KGHSY, CDR2 FQNENV. CDR3: CASSQSGGQGNQPQHF. In nucleotides, the CDR3 is TGTGCCAGCAGCCAATCGGGGGGGCAGGGCAATCAGCCCCAGCATTTT.

The J gene is TRBJ1-2, the V gene TRBV2; 10 bases map to TRBD1. The CDR3 is 17 amino acids. CDR1 is SNHLY, CDR2 FYNNEI, per germline. Trimming cost V 8 bases and J 7 bases; bases outside gene matches: 19. This CDR3 is CASGVPGQGLEGGGYTF. For the CDR3, the DNA is TGTGCCAGCGGGGTACCGGGACAGGGGCTAGAAGGGGGTGGCTACACCTTC.